The T cell receptor beta chain described here comes from a study of blood T cell repertoires in COVID-19. Study details: Some COVID-19 samples were acute and others convalescent; all came from the United States, Italy and Spain. Nucleic acid was either cDNA or gDNA, and it came from T cells, B-cell-depleted T cells, or PBMCs.

Germline V gene sequence: CDR1 KGHSH, CDR2 LQKENI. This CDR3 region has 13 residues. The ends were cut back, 2 bases at V and 6 bases at J, with 9 bases in the middle. Study processing details: From reference gene primer amplification, estimates of nucleated cell counts were derived. Sequencing was performed with immunoSEQ multiplex PCR; in TCRdb, only in-frame clones are kept and a portion is missing. Clone size and the V and J calls come from that table; the DNA yielded D and trimming. The sample holds approximately 170,000 clones, under 85% seen once. The Seattle patients joined while their infection was active and were tracked longitudinally afterward.

The TCR comes from a woman in her seventies with COVID-19, enrolled during active disease. The source material was peripheral blood. This sequence joins TRBV18 and TRBJ2-3, with D hard to call. In DNA, the CDR3 is TGTGCCAGCTCACCAATGTTATCGGATACGCAGTATTTT. Amino acids: CASSPMLSDTQYF.